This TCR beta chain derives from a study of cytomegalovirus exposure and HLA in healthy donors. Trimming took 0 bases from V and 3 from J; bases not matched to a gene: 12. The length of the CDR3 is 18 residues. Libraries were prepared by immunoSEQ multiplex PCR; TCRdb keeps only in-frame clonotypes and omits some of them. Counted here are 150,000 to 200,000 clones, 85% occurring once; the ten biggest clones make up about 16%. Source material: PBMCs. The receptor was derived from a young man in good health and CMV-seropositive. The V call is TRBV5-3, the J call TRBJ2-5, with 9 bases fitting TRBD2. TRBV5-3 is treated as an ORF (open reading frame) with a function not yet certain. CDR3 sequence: CARSLVGTAGGVEETQYF. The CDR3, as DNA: TGTGCCAGAAGCTTGGTAGGCACGGCGGGGGGGGTTGAAGAGACCCAGTACTTC.